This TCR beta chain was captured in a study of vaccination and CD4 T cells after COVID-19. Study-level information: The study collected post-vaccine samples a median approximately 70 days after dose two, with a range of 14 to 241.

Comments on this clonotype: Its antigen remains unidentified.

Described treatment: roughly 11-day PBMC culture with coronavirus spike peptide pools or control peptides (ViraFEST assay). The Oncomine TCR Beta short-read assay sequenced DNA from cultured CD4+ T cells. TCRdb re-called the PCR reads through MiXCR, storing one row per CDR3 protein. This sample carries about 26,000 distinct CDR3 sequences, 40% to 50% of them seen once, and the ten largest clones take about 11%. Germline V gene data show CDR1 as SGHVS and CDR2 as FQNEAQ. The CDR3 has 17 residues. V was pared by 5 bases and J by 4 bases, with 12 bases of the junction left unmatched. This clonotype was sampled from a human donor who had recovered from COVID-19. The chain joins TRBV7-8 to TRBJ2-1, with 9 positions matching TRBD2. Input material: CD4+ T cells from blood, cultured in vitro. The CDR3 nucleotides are TGTGCCAGCAGCGCGAGACCTAGCGGGGTTACGTACAATGAGCAGTTCTTC. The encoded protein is CASSARPSGVTYNEQFF.